These 21 T cell receptor beta chains share one sample of origin, sequenced in a study of low-dose radiotherapy and immunotherapy resistance in tumors (dated by TCRdb to 2021 to 2024). Sequencer: Illumina HiSeq 2500. To make first-strand cDNA, Superscript III was used along with a set of TRAV- and TRBV-specific primers so that both the TCRalpha and TCRbeta chains were covered. An approximately 20-cycle PCR with Phusion amplified the TCRs, pairing a constant-region primer with the adapter that was attached to the V primers. TCRdb trimmed public reads at Q25 via fastp, called clones via MiXCR and kept in-frame beta chains. Every CDR3 protein is listed once, alongside the most common genes and DNA of its rows. In this sample the table shows about 100,000 distinct CDR3 sequences, about a fifth of which occur a single time. The ten largest clones take up roughly 3.9% of the sample. The time point label, as the study defines it: after trial treatment. The treatment or condition tag for this specimen amounts to: LDRT plus nivolumab, ipilimumab, low-dose cyclophosphamide and aspirin (RACIN trial).

The sequenced sample was PBMCs, obtained after low-dose radiotherapy plus immunotherapy. These receptors all come from a male donor with prostate cancer.

This clonotype was found many times. This chain connects TRBV19 to TRBJ2-6; TRBD1 matches 7 bases. V trimming: 8 bases; J trimming: 2 bases; junction bases outside the gene matches: 3. This CDR3 comprises 14 residues. Germline CDR1 is LNHDA and CDR2 is SQIVND (reference sequence). DNA of the CDR3: TGTGCCAGTGACGACAGGGCTGGGGCCAACGTCCTGACTTTC. It yields the protein CASDDRAGANVLTF.

Many counts were recorded for this clonotype. This rearrangement joins TRBV3-1 to TRBJ2-4; TRBD1 agrees at 7 bases. Per germline, CDR1 LGHDT and CDR2 YNNKEL (reference sequence). The CDR3 is 15 residues long. J was trimmed by 2 bases and V by 6 bases; bases with no gene match: 7. CDR3 residues: CASRRTGNSKNIQYF. The CDR3 DNA sequence: TGTGCCAGCAGGCGGACAGGCAACTCCAAAAACATTCAGTACTTC.

This clonotype has ten or more counts. CDR3 loop: CASRRSGEFDGYTF. As DNA, the CDR3 is TGTGCCAGCAGACGATCGGGGGAATTTGATGGCTACACCTTC. The rearrangement uses TRBV6-5 and TRBJ1-2; maybe TRBD1 (5 bases). V dropped 6 bases and J dropped 6 bases, with 17 bases sitting between them. The CDR3 length is 14 residues. Per germline, CDR1 MNHEY and CDR2 SVGAGI.

At least ten counts were recorded for this clonotype. V and J are TRBV20-1 and TRBJ1-6; perhaps TRBD1 as D (6 bases). This CDR3 contains 13 residues. CDR1 is DFQATT and CDR2 is SNEGSKA in the germline V gene (reference sequence). V lost 0 bases and J 10 bases, leaving 10 bases between the germline ends. CDR3 in DNA: TGCAGTGCTAGAGATCAGGGGAGGTCACCCCTCCACTTT. It translates to CSARDQGRSPLHF.

The V gene is TRBV18, the J gene TRBJ2-5; the D gene could be TRBD1 or TRBD2 (5 bases each). Germline values: CDR1 KGHSH, CDR2 LQKENI. V was shortened by 2 bases and J by 7 bases, with 5 bases between the two germline ends. This CDR3 has 11 amino acids. DNA for the CDR3: TGTGCCAGCTCACCAGGGGGGACCCAGTACTTC. The encoded protein is CASSPGGTQYF.

The chain couples TRBV10-2 to TRBJ2-3; TRBD2 might be the D (6 bases). V was clipped by 3 bases and J by 5 bases, with 18 bases between them. The CDR3 contains 16 residues. Germline assignment: CDR1 WSHSY and CDR2 SAAADI. The CDR3 DNA reads TGCGCCAGCAGTGATATGGAGGGGCCTGTGGGAGATACGCAGTATTTT. Translating gives CASSDMEGPVGDTQYF.

The chain has TRBV4-1 and TRBJ2-7, with D perhaps TRBD2 (6 bases). The CDR3 extends over 20 amino acids. Germline V gives CDR1 MGHRA, CDR2 YSYEKL. V lost 0 bases, J lost 4 bases, and 28 bases lay in between. This CDR3 is CASSQDPTFIGTGSLYEQYF. The CDR3 bases are TGCGCCAGCAGCCAAGATCCAACCTTCATAGGGACTGGTAGTTTGTACGAGCAGTACTTC.

This clonotype showed up many times. The rearrangement links TRBV4-2 to TRBJ2-2; no definite D call. CDR3 length: 11 residues. CDR1 and CDR2 (germline): LGHNA, YNFKEQ. The V and J ends lost 1 base and 13 bases respectively, with 7 bases between them. The CDR3 coding sequence is TGTGCCAGCAGCCAAGGAGGAGTGCTGTTTTTT. It translates to CASSQGGVLFF.

This clonotype was observed at least ten times. The chain combines TRBV4-1 with TRBJ2-6, with a tentative D call TRBD2 (6 bases). The length of the CDR3 is 17 residues. Germline V gene lookup returns CDR1 MGHRA and CDR2 YSYEKL. V dropped 1 base and J dropped 0 bases, with 10 bases sitting between them. The DNA for the CDR3 is TGCGCCAGCAGCCAAGGACCGACTAGCTCTGGGGCCAACGTCCTGACTTTC. It yields the protein CASSQGPTSSGANVLTF.

The sample holds many counts of this clonotype. V usage is TRBV12-3 or TRBV12-4 and J usage is TRBJ1-2, with TRBD1 matching 8 bases. The CDR3 length is 15 residues. V trimming: 6 bases; J trimming: 5 bases; junction bases outside the gene matches: 11. CDR3 coding DNA: TGTGCCAGCAGCAAGACAGGGGCGGAGAGGTATGGCTACACCTTC. Its protein is CASSKTGAERYGYTF.

This clonotype was detected many times. The V and J genes are TRBV6-5 and TRBJ1-5; the match to TRBD1 covers 7 bases. V shed 6 bases, J shed 4 bases, and the junction held 6 bases outside the gene matches. The germline CDR1 and CDR2 sequences are MNHEY and SVGAGI. The CDR3 covers 14 residues. CDR3 sequence: CASRDRSVNQPQHF. As DNA, the CDR3 is TGTGCCAGCAGGGACAGGTCCGTTAATCAGCCCCAGCATTTT.

The rearrangement uses TRBV9 and TRBJ2-3; D tentatively reads TRBD1 or TRBD2 (6 bases each). The CDR3 sequence is 16 residues long. Trimming took off 0 bases at V and 7 bases at J, with 18 bases between the two ends. From germline, CDR1 is SGDLS and CDR2 YYNGEE. CDR3 in DNA: TGTGCCAGCAGCGTAGCCGGGTCGGGGGCGCGCCATACGCAGTATTTT. Its protein is CASSVAGSGARHTQYF.

This clonotype occurred many times. The chain recombines TRBV7-8 with TRBJ2-3; 9 positions agree with TRBD2. Germline V CDR1 and CDR2: SGHVS, FQNEAQ. V lost 2 bases, J lost 1 base, and 7 bases stayed unmatched. There are 17 residues in the CDR3. The CDR3: CASSLTGGGVRTDTQYF. The DNA of the CDR3 is TGTGCCAGCAGCTTAACCGGCGGGGGGGTTCGCACAGATACGCAGTATTTT.

The chain carries TRBV20-1 and TRBJ1-5, with D unresolved. There are 12 residues in the CDR3. CDR1 DFQATT and CDR2 SNEGSKA come from the germline V gene (reference sequence). Trimming took 5 bases from V and 3 from J, leaving 8 bases between them. The CDR3 loop reads CSAGRINQPQHF. Here the CDR3 DNA reads TGCAGTGCTGGGAGAATCAATCAGCCCCAGCATTTT.

The V and J genes are TRBV5-1 and TRBJ2-7; 7 bases are shared with TRBD1. J was trimmed by 3 bases and V by 0 bases; bases with no gene match: 3. This CDR3 has 14 amino acids. Germline-derived CDR1 and CDR2 are SGHRS and YFSETQ. The CDR3 protein is CASSLGQGDYEQYF. In DNA form, the CDR3 reads TGCGCCAGCAGCTTGGGACAGGGCGACTACGAGCAGTACTTC.

There are a few counts of this clonotype. The V and J genes are TRBV27 and TRBJ1-4, with no clear D. The CDR3 covers 14 residues. The V end was cut by 0 bases, the J end by 10 bases, with 12 bases between. Germline V CDR1 and CDR2: MNHEY, SMNVEV (reference sequence). DNA for the CDR3: TGTGCCAGCAGTTTATCCGACCCCGTGGGAAAACTGTTTTTT. Protein: CASSLSDPVGKLFF. The variable domain in full, completed from reference TRBV27 and TRBJ1-4, reads EAQVTQNPRYLITVTGKKLTVTCSQNMNHEYMSWYRQDPGLGLRQIYYSMNVEVTDKGDVPEGYKVSRKEKRNFPLILESPSPNQTSLYFCASSLSDPVGKLFFGSGTQLSVL.

This clonotype was seen ten or more times. CDR3 protein: CASSAQETQYF. DNA for the CDR3: TGTGCCAGCTCGGCCCAAGAGACCCAGTACTTC. The V gene is TRBV7-2, the J gene TRBJ2-5; D is unresolved. Germline V gene data show CDR1 as SGHTA and CDR2 as FQGNSA. The V end lost 8 bases, the J end lost 1 base, and 5 bases lay between the germline ends. This CDR3 contains 11 residues.

This clonotype was counted ten times or more. The chain couples TRBV29-1 to TRBJ2-2, with D possibly TRBD1 on 6 matching bases. CDR1 SQVTM and CDR2 ANQGSEA come from the germline V gene. The CDR3 spans 14 residues. V lost 5 bases to trimming and J lost 0 bases, with 10 bases between them. For the CDR3, the DNA is TGCAGCGTTCCCAGGGGAACGAACACCGGGGAGCTGTTTTTT. It specifies CSVPRGTNTGELFF.

This clonotype showed up many times. V usage is TRBV5-1 and J usage is TRBJ1-1; D unresolved. Deletions cut 4 bases from V and 6 bases from J, with 10 bases between. Germline-derived CDR1 and CDR2 are SGHRS and YFSETQ. CDR3 length equals 12 residues. The CDR3 reads CASSPSEAEAFF. The CDR3 coding sequence is TGCGCCAGCAGCCCGTCCGAAGCTGAAGCTTTCTTT.

The chain recombines TRBV6-2 or TRBV6-3 with TRBJ1-1, with D perhaps matching TRBD1 (5 bases). With 6 bases removed from V and 5 bases from J, the gap between germline ends came to 13 bases. The CDR3 is 13 residues long. Germline lookup yields CDR1 MNHEY and CDR2 SVGEGT. CDR3 region: CASRKAGGTEAFF. The CDR3 DNA is TGTGCCAGCAGGAAGGCCGGGGGGACTGAAGCTTTCTTT.

The sample holds many counts of this clonotype. The CDR3 does not close with the conserved phenylalanine or tryptophan, likely indicating a read error. Because the CDR3's place on the DNA is in doubt, the DNA is left out and the CDR3 is given as listed by TCRdb. The chain has TRBV9 and TRBJ2-7; the listed D gene, TRBD2, was not tested against the DNA. A total of 12 residues make up the CDR3, ends included. Germline CDR1 is SGDLS and CDR2 is YYNGEE. This chain's CDR3 is CASSVTGGGFSI.